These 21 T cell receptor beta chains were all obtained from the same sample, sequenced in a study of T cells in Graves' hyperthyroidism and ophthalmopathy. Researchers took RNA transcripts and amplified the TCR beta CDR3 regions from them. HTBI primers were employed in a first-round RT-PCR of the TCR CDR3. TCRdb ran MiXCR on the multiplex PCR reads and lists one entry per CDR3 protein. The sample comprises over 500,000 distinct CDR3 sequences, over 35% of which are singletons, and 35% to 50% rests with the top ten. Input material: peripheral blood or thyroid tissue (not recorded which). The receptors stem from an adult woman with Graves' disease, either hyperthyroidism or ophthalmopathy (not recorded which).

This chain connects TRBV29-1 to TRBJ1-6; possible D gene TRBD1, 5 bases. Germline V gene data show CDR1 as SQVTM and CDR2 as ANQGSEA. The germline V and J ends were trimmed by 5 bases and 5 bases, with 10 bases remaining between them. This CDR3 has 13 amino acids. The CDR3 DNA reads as TGCAGCGTTACTGGGGGGAATAATTCACCCCTCCACTTT. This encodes CSVTGGNNSPLHF.

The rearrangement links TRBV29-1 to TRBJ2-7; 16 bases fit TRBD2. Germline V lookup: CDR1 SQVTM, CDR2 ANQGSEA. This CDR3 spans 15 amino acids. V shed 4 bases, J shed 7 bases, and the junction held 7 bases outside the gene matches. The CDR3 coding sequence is TGCAGCGTTGCGGGACTAGCGGGAGGGCCTGGTGAGCAGTACTTC. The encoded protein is CSVAGLAGGPGEQYF.

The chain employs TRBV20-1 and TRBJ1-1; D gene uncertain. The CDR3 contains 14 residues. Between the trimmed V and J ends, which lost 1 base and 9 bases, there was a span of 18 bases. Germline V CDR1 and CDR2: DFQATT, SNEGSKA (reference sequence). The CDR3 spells CSARGGSGRTQAFF. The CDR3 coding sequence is TGCAGTGCTAGAGGAGGAAGCGGGAGGACTCAAGCTTTCTTT.

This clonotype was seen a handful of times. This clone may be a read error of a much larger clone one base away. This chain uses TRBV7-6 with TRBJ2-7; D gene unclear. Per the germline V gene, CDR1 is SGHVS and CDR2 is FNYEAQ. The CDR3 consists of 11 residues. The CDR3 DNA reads TGCGCCAGCAGCATGGGGAACGAGCTGTACTTC. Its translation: CASSMGNELYF.

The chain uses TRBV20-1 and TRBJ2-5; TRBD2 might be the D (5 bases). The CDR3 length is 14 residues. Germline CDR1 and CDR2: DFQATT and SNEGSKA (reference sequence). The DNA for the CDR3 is TGCAGCCCAGAGACCGGGGAAACTAGGGAGACCCAGTACTTC. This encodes CSPETGETRETQYF.

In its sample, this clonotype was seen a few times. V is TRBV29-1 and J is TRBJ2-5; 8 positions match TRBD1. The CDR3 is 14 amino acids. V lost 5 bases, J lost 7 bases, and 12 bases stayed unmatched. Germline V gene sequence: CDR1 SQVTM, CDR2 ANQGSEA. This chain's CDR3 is CSVRPRTGLTTQYF. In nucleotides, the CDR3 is TGCAGCGTTCGACCAAGGACAGGGCTAACGACCCAGTACTTC.

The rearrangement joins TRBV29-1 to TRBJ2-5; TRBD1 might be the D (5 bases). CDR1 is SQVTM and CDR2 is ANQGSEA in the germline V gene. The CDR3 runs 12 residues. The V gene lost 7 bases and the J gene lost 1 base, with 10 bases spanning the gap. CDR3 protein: CSADKSQETQYF. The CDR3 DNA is TGCAGCGCGGACAAGTCCCAAGAGACCCAGTACTTC. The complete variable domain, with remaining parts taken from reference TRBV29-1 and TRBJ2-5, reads SAVISQKPSRDICQRGTSLTIQCQVDSQVTMMFWYRQQPGQSLTLIATANQGSEATYESGFVIDKFPISRPNLTFSTLTVSNMSPEDSSIYLCSADKSQETQYFGPGTRLLVL.

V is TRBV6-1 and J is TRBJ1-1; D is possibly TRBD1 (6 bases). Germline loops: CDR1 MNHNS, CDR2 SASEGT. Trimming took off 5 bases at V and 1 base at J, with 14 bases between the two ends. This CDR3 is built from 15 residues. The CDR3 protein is CASSPTKQGNTEAFF. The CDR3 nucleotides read TGTGCCAGCAGTCCGACGAAACAGGGGAACACTGAAGCTTTCTTT.

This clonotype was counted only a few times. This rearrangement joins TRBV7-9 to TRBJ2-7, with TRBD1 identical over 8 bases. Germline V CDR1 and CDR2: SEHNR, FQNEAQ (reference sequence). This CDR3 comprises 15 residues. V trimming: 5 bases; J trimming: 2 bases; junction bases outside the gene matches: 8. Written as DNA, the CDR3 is TGTGCCAGCAGCCACCGGGACAGGAACACCTACGAGCAGTACTTC. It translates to CASSHRDRNTYEQYF.

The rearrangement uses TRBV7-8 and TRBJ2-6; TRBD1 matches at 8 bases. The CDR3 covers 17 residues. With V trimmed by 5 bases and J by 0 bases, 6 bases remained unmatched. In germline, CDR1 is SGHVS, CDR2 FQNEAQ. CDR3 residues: CASSRGQASSGANVLTF. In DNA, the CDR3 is TGTGCCAGCAGCAGGGGACAGGCCAGCTCTGGGGCCAACGTCCTGACTTTC. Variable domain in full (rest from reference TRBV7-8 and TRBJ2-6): GAGVSQSPRYKVAKRGQDVALRCDPISGHVSLFWYQQALGQGPEFLTYFQNEAQLDKSGLPSDRFFAERPEGSVSTLKIQRTQQEDSAVYLCASSRGQASSGANVLTFGAGSRLTVL.

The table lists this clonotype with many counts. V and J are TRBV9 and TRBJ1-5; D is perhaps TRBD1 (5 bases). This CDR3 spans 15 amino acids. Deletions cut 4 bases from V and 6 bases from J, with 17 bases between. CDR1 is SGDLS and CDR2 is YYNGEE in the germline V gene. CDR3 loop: CASSFGTAEGQPQHF. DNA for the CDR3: TGTGCCAGCAGCTTTGGGACGGCGGAGGGTCAGCCCCAGCATTTT.

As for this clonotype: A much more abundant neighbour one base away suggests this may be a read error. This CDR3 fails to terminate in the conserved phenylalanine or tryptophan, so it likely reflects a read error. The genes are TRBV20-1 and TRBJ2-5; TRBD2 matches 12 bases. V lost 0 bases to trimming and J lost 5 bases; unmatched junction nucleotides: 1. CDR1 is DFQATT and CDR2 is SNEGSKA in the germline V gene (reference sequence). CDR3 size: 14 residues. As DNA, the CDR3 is TGCAGTGCTAGAGATGGGACTAGCGGGGAGACCCAGTACTCC. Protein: CSARDGTSGETQYS.

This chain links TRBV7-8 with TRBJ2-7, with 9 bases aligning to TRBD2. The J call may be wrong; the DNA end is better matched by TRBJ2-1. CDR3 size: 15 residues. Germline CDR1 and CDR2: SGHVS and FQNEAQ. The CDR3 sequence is CASRTDSGGYNEQFF. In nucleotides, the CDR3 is TGTGCCAGCAGAACCGATAGCGGGGGTTACAATGAGCAGTTCTTC.

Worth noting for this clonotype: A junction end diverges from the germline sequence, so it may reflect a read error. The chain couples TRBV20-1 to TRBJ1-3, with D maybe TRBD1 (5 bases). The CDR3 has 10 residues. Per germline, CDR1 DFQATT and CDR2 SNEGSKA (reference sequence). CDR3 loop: CSARDVAGHF. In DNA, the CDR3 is TGCAGTGCTAGAGATGTTGCGGGACATTTT.

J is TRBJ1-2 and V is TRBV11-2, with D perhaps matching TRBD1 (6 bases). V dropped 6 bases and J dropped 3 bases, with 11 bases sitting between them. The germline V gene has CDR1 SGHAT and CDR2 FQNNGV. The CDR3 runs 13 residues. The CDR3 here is CASSRDMYYGYTF. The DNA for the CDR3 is TGTGCCAGCAGTAGGGACATGTACTATGGCTACACCTTC.

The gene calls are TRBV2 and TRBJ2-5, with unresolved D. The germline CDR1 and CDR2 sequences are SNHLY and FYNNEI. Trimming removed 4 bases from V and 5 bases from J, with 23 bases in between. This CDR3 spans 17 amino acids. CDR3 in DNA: TGTGCCAGCAGTGCCCGACGACCGGAGAACACCGGGGAGACCCAGTACTTC. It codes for CASSARRPENTGETQYF.

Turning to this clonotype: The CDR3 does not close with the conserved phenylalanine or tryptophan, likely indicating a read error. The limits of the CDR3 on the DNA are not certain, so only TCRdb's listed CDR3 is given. The CDR3 sequence: CASMGTSGSSST. The chain uses TRBV2 and TRBJ2-5; no check of the table's D call, TRBD2, against the DNA was made. CDR1 and CDR2 from the germline V gene are SNHLY and FYNNEI. The CDR3 extends over 12 residues, inclusive of both ends.

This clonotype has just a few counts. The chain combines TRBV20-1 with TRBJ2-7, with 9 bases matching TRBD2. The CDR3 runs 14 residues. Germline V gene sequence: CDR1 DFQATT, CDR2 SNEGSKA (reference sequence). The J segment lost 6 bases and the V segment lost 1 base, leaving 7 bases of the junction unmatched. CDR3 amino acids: CSARGFTSGSEQYF. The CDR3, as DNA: TGCAGTGCTAGAGGGTTCACTAGCGGGTCCGAGCAGTACTTC.

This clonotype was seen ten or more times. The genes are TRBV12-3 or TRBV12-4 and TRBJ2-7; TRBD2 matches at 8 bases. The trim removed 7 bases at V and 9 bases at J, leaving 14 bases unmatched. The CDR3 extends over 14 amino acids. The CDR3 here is CASTGQLGLGAQYF. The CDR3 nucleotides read TGTGCCAGCACCGGACAGCTGGGACTAGGTGCGCAGTACTTC.

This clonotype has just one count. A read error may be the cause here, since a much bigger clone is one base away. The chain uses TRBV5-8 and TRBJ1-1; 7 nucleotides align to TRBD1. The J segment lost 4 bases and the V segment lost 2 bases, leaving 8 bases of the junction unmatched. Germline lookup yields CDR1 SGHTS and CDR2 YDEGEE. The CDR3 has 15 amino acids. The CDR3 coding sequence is TGTGCCAGCAGCTTCCGCGGGGCAGGGGGCACTGAAGCTTTCTTT. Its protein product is CASSFRGAGGTEAFF. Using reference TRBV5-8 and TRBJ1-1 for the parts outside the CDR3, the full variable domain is EAGVTQSPTHLIKTRGQQATLRCSPISGHTSVYWYQQALGLGLQFLLWYDEGEERNRGNFPPRFSGRQFPNYSSELNVNALELEDSALYLCASSFRGAGGTEAFFGQGTRLTVV.

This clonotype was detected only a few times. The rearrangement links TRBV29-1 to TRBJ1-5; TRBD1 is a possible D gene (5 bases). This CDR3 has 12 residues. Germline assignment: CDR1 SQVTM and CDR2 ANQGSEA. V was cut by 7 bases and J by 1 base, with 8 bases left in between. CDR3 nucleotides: TGCAGCGGTAGACAGAGCAATCAGCCCCAGCATTTT. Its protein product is CSGRQSNQPQHF.